Listed below are T cell receptor beta chains from one sample, sequenced in a study of blood T cell repertoires in COVID-19. Profiling relied on immunoSEQ multiplex PCR, and the TCRdb table lists in-frame clones only, not all of them. Of some 300,000 clones listed, 89% were seen once; the top ten hold approximately 1.8%. Sequenced: peripheral blood. These receptors all stem from a woman aged 25 to 39 with COVID-19, enrolled during active disease. The CDR3 runs from the conserved cysteine through the conserved F or W.

CDR3aa: CASSLAGLQANSPLHF; j_gene: TRBJ1-6; v_gene: TRBV5-1
CDR3aa: CASSGTGNQPQHF; j_gene: TRBJ1-5; v_gene: TRBV9
CDR3aa: CASSEARSGGSQHF; j_gene: TRBJ1-5; v_gene: TRBV2
CDR3aa: CASSLSGGTVYNEQFF; j_gene: TRBJ2-1; v_gene: TRBV5-8
CDR3aa: CASSGLAGTADTQYF; j_gene: TRBJ2-3; v_gene: TRBV10-2
CDR3aa: CAAHRTGIRGYTF; j_gene: TRBJ1-2; v_gene: TRBV19
CDR3aa: CASSDRGHEQYF; j_gene: TRBJ2-7; v_gene: TRBV18
CDR3aa: CASSPSREGLLLF; j_gene: TRBJ1-5; v_gene: TRBV18
CDR3aa: CASSPQQGTWQFF; j_gene: TRBJ2-1; v_gene: TRBV19
CDR3aa: CASSPTDILPPLHF; j_gene: TRBJ1-6; v_gene: TRBV4-1
CDR3aa: CASSFGTGETPLHF; j_gene: TRBJ1-6; v_gene: TRBV28
CDR3aa: CASSLHGQGFTGELFF; j_gene: TRBJ2-2; v_gene: TRBV27
CDR3aa: CASKGQGHSNQPQHF; j_gene: TRBJ1-5; v_gene: TRBV2